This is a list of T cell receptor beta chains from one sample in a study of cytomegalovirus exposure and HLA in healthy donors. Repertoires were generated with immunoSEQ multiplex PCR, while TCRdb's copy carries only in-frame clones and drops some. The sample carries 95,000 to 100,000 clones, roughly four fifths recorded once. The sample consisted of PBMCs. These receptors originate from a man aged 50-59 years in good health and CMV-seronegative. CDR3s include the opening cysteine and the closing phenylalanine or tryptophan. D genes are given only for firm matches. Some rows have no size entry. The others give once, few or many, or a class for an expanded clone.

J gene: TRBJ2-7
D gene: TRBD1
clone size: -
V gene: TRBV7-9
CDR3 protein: CASSSGQGEQYF
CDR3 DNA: TGTGCCAGCAGCTCAGGACAGGGCGAGCAGTACTTC

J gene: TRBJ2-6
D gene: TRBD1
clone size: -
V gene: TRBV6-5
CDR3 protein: CASREQGAGANVLTF
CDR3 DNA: TGTGCCAGCAGGGAACAGGGGGCTGGGGCCAACGTCCTGACTTTC

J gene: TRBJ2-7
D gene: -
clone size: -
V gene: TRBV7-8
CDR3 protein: CASSILAGSYEQYF
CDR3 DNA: TGTGCCAGCAGCATCCTTGCGGGCTCTTACGAGCAGTACTTC

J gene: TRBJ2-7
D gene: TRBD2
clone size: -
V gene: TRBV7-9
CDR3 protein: CASSPRSGRAFAYEQYF
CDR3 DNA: TGTGCCAGCAGCCCTAGAAGCGGGAGGGCCTTCGCCTACGAGCAGTACTTC

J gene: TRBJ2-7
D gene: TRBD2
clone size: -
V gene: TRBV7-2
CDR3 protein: CASSLGLAEYEQYF
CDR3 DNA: TGTGCCAGCAGCCTCGGACTAGCGGAATACGAGCAGTACTTC

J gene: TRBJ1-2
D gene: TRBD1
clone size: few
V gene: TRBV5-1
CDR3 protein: CASSGGQGYYGYTF
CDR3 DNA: TGCGCCAGCAGCGGGGGACAGGGGTACTATGGCTACACCTTC

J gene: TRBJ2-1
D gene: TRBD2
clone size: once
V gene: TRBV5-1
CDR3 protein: CASSFTSGRDNEQFF
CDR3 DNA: TGCGCCAGCAGCTTCACTAGCGGGAGGGACAATGAGCAGTTCTTC

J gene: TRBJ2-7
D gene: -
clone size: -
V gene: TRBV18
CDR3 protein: CASSPGGPAATEQYF
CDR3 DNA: TGTGCCAGCTCACCCGGGGGTCCCGCCGCCACCGAGCAGTACTTC

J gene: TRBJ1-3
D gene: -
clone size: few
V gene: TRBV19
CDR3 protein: CASTPGLSGNTIYF
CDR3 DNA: TGTGCCAGTACCCCGGGACTCTCTGGAAACACCATATATTTT

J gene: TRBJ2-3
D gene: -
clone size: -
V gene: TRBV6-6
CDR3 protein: CASTEAGSRTQYF
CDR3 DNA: TGTGCCAGCACCGAAGCGGGTTCACGTACGCAGTATTTT

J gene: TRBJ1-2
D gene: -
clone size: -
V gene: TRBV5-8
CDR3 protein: CASSPRTDRLGYTF
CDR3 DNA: TGTGCCAGCAGCCCCCGCACAGATCGGTTGGGCTACACCTTC

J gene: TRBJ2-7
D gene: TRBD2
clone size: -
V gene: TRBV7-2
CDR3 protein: CASSLSSSSGTYEQYF
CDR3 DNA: TGTGCCAGCAGCTTAAGTAGTTCTAGCGGTACCTACGAGCAGTACTTC

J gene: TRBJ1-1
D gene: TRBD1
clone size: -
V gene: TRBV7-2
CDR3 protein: CASSLDFGQGRTEAFF
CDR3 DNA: TGTGCCAGCAGCTTAGACTTTGGACAGGGAAGGACTGAAGCTTTCTTT

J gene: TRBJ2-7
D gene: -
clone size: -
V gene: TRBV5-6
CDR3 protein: CASSLLGDTSYEQYF
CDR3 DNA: TGTGCCAGCAGCTTGCTGGGGGACACTTCCTACGAGCAGTACTTC

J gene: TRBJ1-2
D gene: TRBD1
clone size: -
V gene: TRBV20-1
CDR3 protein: CSAGRGHGYTF
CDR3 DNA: TGCAGCGCCGGCAGGGGGCACGGCTACACCTTC

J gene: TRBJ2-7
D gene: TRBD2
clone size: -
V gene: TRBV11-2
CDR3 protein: CASSFSASGLSYEQYF
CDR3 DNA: TGTGCCAGCAGCTTTTCGGCTAGCGGGCTTTCCTATGAGCAGTACTTC

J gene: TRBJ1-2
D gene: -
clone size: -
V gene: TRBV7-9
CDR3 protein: CASSRNTEYGYTF
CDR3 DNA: TGTGCCAGCAGCAGAAACACAGAATATGGCTACACCTTC

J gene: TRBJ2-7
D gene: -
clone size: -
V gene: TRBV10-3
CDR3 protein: CAISESNEQYF
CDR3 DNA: TGTGCCATCAGTGAGTCCAACGAGCAGTACTTC

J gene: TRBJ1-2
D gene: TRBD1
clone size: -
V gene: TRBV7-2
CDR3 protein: CASSLQGAFFGYTF
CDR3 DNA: TGTGCCAGCAGCTTGCAGGGGGCCTTTTTTGGCTACACCTTC

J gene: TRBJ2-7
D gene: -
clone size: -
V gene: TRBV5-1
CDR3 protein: CASSLEGGMSSYEQYF
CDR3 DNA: TGCGCCAGCAGCTTGGAAGGAGGGATGAGTTCCTACGAGCAGTACTTC

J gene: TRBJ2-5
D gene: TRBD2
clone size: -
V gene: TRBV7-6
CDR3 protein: CASSFEPGTSGIETQYF
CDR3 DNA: TGTGCCAGCAGCTTCGAACCCGGGACTAGCGGTATCGAGACCCAGTACTTC

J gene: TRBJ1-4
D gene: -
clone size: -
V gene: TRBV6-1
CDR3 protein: CASSAQGGLNEKLFF
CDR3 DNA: TGTGCCAGCAGTGCCCAAGGGGGACTAAATGAAAAACTGTTTTTT

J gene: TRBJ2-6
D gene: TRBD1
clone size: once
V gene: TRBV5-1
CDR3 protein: CASSIQGAPGANVLTF
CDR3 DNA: TGCGCCAGCAGCATACAGGGGGCGCCTGGGGCCAACGTCCTGACTTTC

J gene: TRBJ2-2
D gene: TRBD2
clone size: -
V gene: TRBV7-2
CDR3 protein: CASSRLAGGIRELFF
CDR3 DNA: TGTGCCAGCAGCAGACTAGCGGGAGGGATTCGGGAGCTGTTTTTT

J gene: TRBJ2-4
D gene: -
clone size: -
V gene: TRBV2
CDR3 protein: CASRTNQNIQYF
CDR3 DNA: TGTGCCAGCAGGACAAACCAAAACATTCAGTACTTC

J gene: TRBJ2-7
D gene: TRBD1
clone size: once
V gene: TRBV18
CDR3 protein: CASSPPTGHEQYF
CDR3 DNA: TGTGCCAGCTCACCACCGACAGGGCACGAGCAGTACTTC

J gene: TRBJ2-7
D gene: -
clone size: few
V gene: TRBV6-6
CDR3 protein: CASSYSGQPSYEQYF
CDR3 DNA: TGTGCCAGCAGTTACTCCGGACAACCCTCCTACGAGCAGTACTTC

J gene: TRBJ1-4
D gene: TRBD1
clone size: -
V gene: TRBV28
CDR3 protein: CASCRGSDEKLFF
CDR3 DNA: TGTGCCAGTTGCAGGGGGTCAGATGAAAAACTGTTTTTT

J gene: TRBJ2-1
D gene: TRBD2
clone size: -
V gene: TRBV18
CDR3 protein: CASSGGLGQEQFF
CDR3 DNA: TGTGCCAGCTCGGGGGGACTAGGGCAAGAGCAGTTCTTC

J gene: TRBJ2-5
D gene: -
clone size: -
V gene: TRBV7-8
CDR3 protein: CASSILGHGTQYF
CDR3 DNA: TGTGCCAGCAGCATTCTGGGCCATGGGACCCAGTACTTC

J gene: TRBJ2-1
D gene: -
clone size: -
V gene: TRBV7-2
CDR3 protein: CASCRQADLLSSYNEQFF
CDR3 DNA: TGTGCCAGCTGCCGACAGGCAGACCTATTAAGCTCCTACAATGAGCAGTTCTTC

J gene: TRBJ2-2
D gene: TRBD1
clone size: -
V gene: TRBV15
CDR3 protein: CATSSGQGLGRTGELFF
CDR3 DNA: TGTGCCACCAGCAGTGGACAGGGGCTAGGGCGAACCGGGGAGCTGTTTTTT

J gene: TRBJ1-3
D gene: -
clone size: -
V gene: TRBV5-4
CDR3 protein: CASKSAGAGNTIYF
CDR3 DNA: TGTGCCAGCAAGAGCGCAGGGGCAGGGAACACCATATATTTT

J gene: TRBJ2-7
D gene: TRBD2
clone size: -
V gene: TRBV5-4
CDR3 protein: CASSPFRGGAYEQYF
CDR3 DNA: TGTGCCAGCAGCCCCTTCCGGGGGGGGGCCTACGAGCAGTACTTC

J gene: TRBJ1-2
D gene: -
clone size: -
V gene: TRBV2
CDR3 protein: CASYGQSLNYGYTF
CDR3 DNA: TGTGCCAGCTATGGACAGTCTTTGAACTATGGCTACACCTTC

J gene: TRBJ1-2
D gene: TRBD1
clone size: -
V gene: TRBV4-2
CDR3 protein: CASSLLDRGHGYTF
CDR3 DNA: TGTGCCAGCAGCCTCCTGGACAGGGGGCATGGCTACACCTTC

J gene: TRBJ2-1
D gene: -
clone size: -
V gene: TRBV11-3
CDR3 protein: CASSLARANEQFF
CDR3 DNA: TGTGCCAGCAGCTTAGCCAGGGCGAATGAGCAGTTCTTC

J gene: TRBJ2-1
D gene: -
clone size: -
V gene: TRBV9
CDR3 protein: CASSPRGTQYNEQFF
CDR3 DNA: TGTGCCAGCAGCCCCCGGGGTACCCAATACAATGAGCAGTTCTTC

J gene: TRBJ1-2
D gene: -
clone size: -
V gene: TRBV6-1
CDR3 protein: CASSEIGRYGYTF
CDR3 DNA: TGTGCCAGCAGTGAAATTGGCAGGTATGGCTACACCTTC

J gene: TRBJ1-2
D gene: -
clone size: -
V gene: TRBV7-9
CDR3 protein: CASSLTNYGYTF
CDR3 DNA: TGTGCCAGCAGCCTAACTAACTATGGCTACACCTTC

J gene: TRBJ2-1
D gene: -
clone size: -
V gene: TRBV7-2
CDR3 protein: CASSSQGQTYNEQFF
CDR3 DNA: TGTGCCAGCAGCTCACAGGGACAAACCTACAATGAGCAGTTCTTC

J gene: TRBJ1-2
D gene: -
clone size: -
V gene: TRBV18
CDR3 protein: CASSSTPRGDYGYTF
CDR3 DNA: TGTGCCAGCTCATCCACCCCCAGGGGAGACTATGGCTACACCTTC

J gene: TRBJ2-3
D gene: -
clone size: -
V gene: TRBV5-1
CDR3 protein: CASSPRGSTDTQYF
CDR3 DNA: TGCGCCAGCAGCCCGCGAGGTAGCACAGATACGCAGTATTTT

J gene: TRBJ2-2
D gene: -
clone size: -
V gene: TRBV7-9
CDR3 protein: CASSFGGRGTGELFF
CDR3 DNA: TGTGCCAGCAGCTTTGGTGGAAGGGGCACCGGGGAGCTGTTTTTT

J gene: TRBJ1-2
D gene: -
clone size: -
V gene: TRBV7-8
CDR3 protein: CASSLAGGGEYGYTF
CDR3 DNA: TGTGCCAGCAGCTTAGCCGGGGGGGGAGAGTATGGCTACACCTTC

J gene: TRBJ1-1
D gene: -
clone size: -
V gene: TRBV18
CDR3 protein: CASSPAGKNTEAFF
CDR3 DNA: TGTGCCAGCTCACCGGCAGGAAAGAACACTGAAGCTTTCTTT

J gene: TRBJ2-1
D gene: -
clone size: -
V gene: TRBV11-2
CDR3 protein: CASRHARGVAYNEQFF
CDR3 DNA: TGTGCCAGCAGGCATGCCAGGGGGGTGGCCTACAATGAGCAGTTCTTC

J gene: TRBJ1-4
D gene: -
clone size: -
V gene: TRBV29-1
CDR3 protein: CSVETGEKLFF
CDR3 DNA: TGCAGCGTTGAAACCGGGGAAAAACTGTTTTTT

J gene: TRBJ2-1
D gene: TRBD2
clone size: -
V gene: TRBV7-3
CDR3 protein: CASSLWTSGSYNEQFF
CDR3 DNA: TGTGCCAGCAGCTTATGGACTAGCGGGAGTTACAATGAGCAGTTCTTC

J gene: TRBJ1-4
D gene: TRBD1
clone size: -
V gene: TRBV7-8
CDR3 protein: CASRGGAGTNEKLFF
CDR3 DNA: TGTGCCAGCCGAGGGGGCGCCGGTACTAATGAAAAACTGTTTTTT

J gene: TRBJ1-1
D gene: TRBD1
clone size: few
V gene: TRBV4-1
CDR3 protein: CASSQERTTGKGRTEAFF
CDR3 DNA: TGCGCCAGCAGCCAAGAGAGGACGACAGGGAAAGGTCGCACTGAAGCTTTCTTT

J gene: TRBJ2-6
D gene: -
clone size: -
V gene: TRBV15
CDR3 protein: CATSRPGAGANVLTF
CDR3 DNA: TGTGCCACCAGCCGTCCAGGGGCTGGGGCCAACGTCCTGACTTTC

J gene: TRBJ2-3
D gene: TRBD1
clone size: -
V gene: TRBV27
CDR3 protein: CASSFRGQGGDTQYF
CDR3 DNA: TGTGCCAGCAGTTTTAGGGGACAGGGGGGAGATACGCAGTATTTT

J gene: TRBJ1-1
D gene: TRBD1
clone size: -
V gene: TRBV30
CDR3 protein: CAWSITGDTEAFF
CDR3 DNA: TGTGCCTGGAGTATTACAGGGGACACTGAAGCTTTCTTT

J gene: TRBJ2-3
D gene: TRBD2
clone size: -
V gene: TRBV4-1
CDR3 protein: CASSQKKEAGGFVDTQYF
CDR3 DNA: TGCGCCAGCAGCCAAAAGAAGGAGGCGGGAGGGTTTGTAGATACGCAGTATTTT

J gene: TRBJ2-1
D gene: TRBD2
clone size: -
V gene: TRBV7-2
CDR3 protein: CASSQQLAGGNNEQFF
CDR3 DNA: TGTGCCAGCAGCCAGCAACTAGCGGGGGGTAACAATGAGCAGTTCTTC